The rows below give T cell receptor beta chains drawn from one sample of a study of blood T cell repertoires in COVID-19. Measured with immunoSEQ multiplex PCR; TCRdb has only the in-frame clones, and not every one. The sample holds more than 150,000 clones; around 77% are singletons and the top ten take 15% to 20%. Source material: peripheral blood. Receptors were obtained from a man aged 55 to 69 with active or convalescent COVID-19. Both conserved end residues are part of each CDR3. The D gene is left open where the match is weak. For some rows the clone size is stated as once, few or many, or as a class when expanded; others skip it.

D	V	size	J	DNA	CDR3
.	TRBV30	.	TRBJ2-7	TGTGCCTCTGACACCTACTACGAGCAGTACTTC	CASDTYYEQYF
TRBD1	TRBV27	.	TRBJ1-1	TGTGCCAGCAGCTATGACAGGGAGACTGAAGCTTTCTTT	CASSYDRETEAFF
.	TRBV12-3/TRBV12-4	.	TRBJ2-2	TGTGCCAGCAGCCTCCGAGACACCGGGGAGCTGTTTTTT	CASSLRDTGELFF
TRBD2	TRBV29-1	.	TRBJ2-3	TGCAGCGTTGACGGGACTAGCGGGAGGAGGGCAGATACGCAGTATTTT	CSVDGTSGRRADTQYF
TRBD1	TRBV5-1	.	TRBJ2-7	TGCGCCAGCAGCCCGGGACAGGACCTATCCTACGAGCAGTACTTC	CASSPGQDLSYEQYF
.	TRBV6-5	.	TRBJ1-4	TGTGCCAGCAGTCTCCCGGGTGGACTGTTTTTT	CASSLPGGLFF
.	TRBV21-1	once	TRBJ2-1	TGTGCCAGCACCCGACTAGCGGGCCTGAGTAGGAATGAGCAGTTCTTC	CASTRLAGLSRNEQFF
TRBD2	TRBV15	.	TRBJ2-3	TGTGCCACCAGCAGAGAAGGCGGGAGGGCAGGTACGCAGTATTTT	CATSREGGRAGTQYF
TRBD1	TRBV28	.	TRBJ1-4	TGTGCCACCGAGTGGGGACAGGGGGTCAGGGTGAGGGAAAAACTGTTTTTT	CATEWGQGVRVREKLFF
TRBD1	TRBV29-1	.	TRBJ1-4	TGCAGCGTTGCCCCCGGGACAGGGGGCAATGAAAAACTGTTTTTT	CSVAPGTGGNEKLFF
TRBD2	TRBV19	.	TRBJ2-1	TGTGCCAGTAGTTTGACTAGCGGGAGCCACAATGAGCAGTTCTTC	CASSLTSGSHNEQFF
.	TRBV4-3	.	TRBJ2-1	TGCGCCAGCAGCCAAGGACTGGGAGGCGAGCAGTTCTTC	CASSQGLGGEQFF
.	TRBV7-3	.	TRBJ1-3	TGTGCCAGCAGCGCGGGGACGGGCTCTGGAAACACCATATATTTT	CASSAGTGSGNTIYF
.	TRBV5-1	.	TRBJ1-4	TGCGCCAGCAGCTTGGAAGGCGGGGAAAAACTGTTTTTT	CASSLEGGEKLFF
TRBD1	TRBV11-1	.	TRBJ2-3	TGTGCCAGCAGTTGGGACAGGGGGCTGACAGATACGCAGTATTTT	CASSWDRGLTDTQYF
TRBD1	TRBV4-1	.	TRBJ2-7	TGCGCCAGCAGCCAAGAGGATTCCGGGACAGTCGGCGTGGAGCAGTACTTC	CASSQEDSGTVGVEQYF
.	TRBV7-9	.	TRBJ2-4	TGTGCCAGCAGCCACAGTCGGATGGGGGGTGGTAACATTCAGTACTTC	CASSHSRMGGGNIQYF
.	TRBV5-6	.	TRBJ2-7	TGTGCCAGCAGGGCAAGCCCAGGACGGGGCTACGAGCAGTACTTC	CASRASPGRGYEQYF
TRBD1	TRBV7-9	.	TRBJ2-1	TGTGCCAGCAGCTTGGACACAGGGGGTCAGTTCTTC	CASSLDTGGQFF
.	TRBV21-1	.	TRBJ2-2	TGTGCCAGCAGCAAACCAGGGGGATTTTACCGGGAGCTGTTTTTT	CASSKPGGFYRELFF
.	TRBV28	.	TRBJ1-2	TGTGCCAGCAGTTCCTCTCAGGGGAGGGGCTATGGCTACACCTTC	CASSSSQGRGYGYTF
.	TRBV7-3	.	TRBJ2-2	TGTGCCAGCAGCCCGACAGGGGAGGGCGGGGAGCTGTTTTTT	CASSPTGEGGELFF
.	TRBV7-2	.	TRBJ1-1	TGTGCCAGCAGCTTAGAGGGCAGGGGATACACTGAAGCTTTCTTT	CASSLEGRGYTEAFF
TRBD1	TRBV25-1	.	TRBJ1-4	TGTGCCAGCACCCCCCGACAGGGAACTAATGAAAAACTGTTTTTT	CASTPRQGTNEKLFF
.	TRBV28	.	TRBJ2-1	TGTGCCAGCATGGTGGACAGCTCCTACAATGAGCAGTTCTTC	CASMVDSSYNEQFF
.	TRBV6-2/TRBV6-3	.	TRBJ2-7	TGTGCCAGCAGTTACTCGGGAAGGGAGCACGAGCAGTACTTC	CASSYSGREHEQYF
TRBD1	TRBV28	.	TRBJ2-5	TGTGCCAGCAGTCCGACGGGGACAGCAGAGACCCAGTACTTC	CASSPTGTAETQYF
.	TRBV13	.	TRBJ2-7	TGTGCCAGCAGCTTAAACTTAGGGCAGGGTAGCCACGAGCAGTACTTC	CASSLNLGQGSHEQYF
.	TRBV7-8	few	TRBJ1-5	TGTGCCAGCAGCTTAGCCTCAACGACAGGCCATAGCAATCAGCCCCAGCATTTT	CASSLASTTGHSNQPQHF
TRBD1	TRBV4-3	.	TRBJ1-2	TGCGCCAGCAGCCAAGATCCCGGGACAGCTTTTAACTATGGCTACACCTTC	CASSQDPGTAFNYGYTF
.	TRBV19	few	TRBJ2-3	TGTGCCAGTAGTCGGGACTCGCGAACAGATACGCAGTATTTT	CASSRDSRTDTQYF
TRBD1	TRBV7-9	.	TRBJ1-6	TGTGCCAGCAGTCGGACAGGGCAATCACCCCTCCACTTT	CASSRTGQSPLHF
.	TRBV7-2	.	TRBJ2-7	TGTGCCAGCAGCTCCCGTTCCCACGAGCAGTACTTC	CASSSRSHEQYF
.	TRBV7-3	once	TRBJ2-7	TGTGCCAGCAGCTTATCCCCTGCGGTGTACGAGCAGTACTTC	CASSLSPAVYEQYF
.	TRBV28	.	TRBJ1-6	TGTGCCAGCAGTCCCTCGGGGGTGGGTAATTCACCCCTCCACTTT	CASSPSGVGNSPLHF
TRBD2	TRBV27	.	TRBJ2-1	TGTGCCAGCAGTACAGCGGGATCGTCGTACAATGAGCAGTTCTTC	CASSTAGSSYNEQFF
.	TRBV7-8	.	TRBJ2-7	TGTGCCAGCAGCTCAAGGGGCGAGCAGTACTTC	CASSSRGEQYF
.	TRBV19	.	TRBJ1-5	TGTGCCAGTAGTACATCCAGGGGTCAGCCCCAGCATTTT	CASSTSRGQPQHF
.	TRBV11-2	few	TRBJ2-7	TGTGCCAGCAGCACCCGCCGACCAGGGCAGTACTTC	CASSTRRPGQYF
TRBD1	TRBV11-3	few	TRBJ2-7	TGTGCCAGCAGCTTACAGGGGGCGGACGAGCAGTACTTC	CASSLQGADEQYF
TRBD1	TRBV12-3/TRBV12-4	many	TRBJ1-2	TGTGCCAGCACTCAGGGGGGATGGGACGGCTACACCTTC	CASTQGGWDGYTF
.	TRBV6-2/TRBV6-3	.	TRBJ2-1	TGTGCCAGCAGTTATGAAGCGGGTTCCTACAATGAGCAGTTCTTC	CASSYEAGSYNEQFF
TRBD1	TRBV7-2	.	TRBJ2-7	TGTGCCAGCAGCAGGGGGCCCGCGGAGCAGTACTTC	CASSRGPAEQYF
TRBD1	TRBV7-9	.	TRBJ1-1	TGTGCCAGCAGCCGCCGGACAGGTGGGGGGAACACTGAAGCTTTCTTT	CASSRRTGGGNTEAFF
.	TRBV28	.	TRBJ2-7	TGTGCCAGCAGTTTCGGGGACACTACCTACGAGCAGTACTTC	CASSFGDTTYEQYF
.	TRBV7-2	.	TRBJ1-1	TGTGCCAGCAGCTCGACATGGAACACTGAAGCTTTCTTT	CASSSTWNTEAFF
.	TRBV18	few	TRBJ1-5	TGTGCCAGCTCACCACCGTCCTACCCGGGGACAAAGATGAAACAGCCCCAGCATTTT	CASSPPSYPGTKMKQPQHF
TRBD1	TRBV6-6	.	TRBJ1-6	TGTGCCAGCAGTTACTCGATCTCAGGGGGCTATTCACCCCTCCACTTT	CASSYSISGGYSPLHF
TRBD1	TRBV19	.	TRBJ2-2	TGTGCCAGTAGTGTCCCGGGACAGGGGGGAATGGTCGCCGGGGAGCTGTTTTTT	CASSVPGQGGMVAGELFF
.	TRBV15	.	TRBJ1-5	TGTGCCACCAGCCAGGGAAGCTATCAGCCCCAGCATTTT	CATSQGSYQPQHF
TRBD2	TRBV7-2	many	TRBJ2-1	TGTGCCAGCAGCCACCCTAGCGGGTCCAATGAGCAGTTCTTC	CASSHPSGSNEQFF
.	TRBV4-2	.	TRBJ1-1	TGTGCCAGCAGCCACCCGTCCGAGGCCACTGAAGCTTTCTTT	CASSHPSEATEAFF
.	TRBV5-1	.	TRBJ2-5	TGCGCCAGCAGCTACTACCAAGAGACCCAGTACTTC	CASSYYQETQYF
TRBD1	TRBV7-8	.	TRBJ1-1	TGTGCCAGCAGCCACGGACAGGGCACTGAAGCTTTCTTT	CASSHGQGTEAFF
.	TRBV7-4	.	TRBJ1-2	TGTGCCAGCAGCTTAGGTGCCGACTACAGAGTAGCTAACTATGGCTACACCTTC	CASSLGADYRVANYGYTF